The sequence of this TCR beta chain was determined in a study of beta chain features in type 1 diabetes. Whole-study context: Examination of sorted cells across all samples involved more than 85,000,000 cells. Overall study findings and caveats: Shorter TCRB CDR3s, moderately but significantly so, were found in Type 1 diabetes patients in all four CD4+ subsets. Sequencing the cDNA could make cells with high TCR expression show up more than they should.

Of the isolated RNA, all was reverse transcribed, and so the sequenced material was expressed TCRB transcripts. Some clones are missing from TCRdb's copy, which holds only in-frame ones; the method was immunoSEQ multiplex PCR. Altogether fewer than 350,000 clones are present, about 15% being singletons, with the ten largest covering 0.015% to 0.019%. This clone was observed a handful of times. The antigen is unknown. CD4+ cells of the naive, central memory, regulatory and stem cell-like memory types were sorted via CD45RO/CCR7/CD25/CD127/CD95/CD27. Sorting gave populations that all exceeded 98% purity. The receptor was derived from a man between 18 and 35 years old with type 1 diabetes. Sequences were obtained from naive CD4+ T cells from blood.

The CDR3 coding sequence is TGTGCCAGCTCACAGTTAGCGGGGTACAATGAGCAGTTCTTC. Encoded protein: CASSQLAGYNEQFF. This chain joins TRBV18 and TRBJ2-1; 8 bases fit TRBD2. V shed 4 bases, J shed 4 bases, and the junction held 3 bases outside the gene matches. Germline V gives CDR1 KGHSH, CDR2 LQKENI. CDR3 length equals 14 residues.